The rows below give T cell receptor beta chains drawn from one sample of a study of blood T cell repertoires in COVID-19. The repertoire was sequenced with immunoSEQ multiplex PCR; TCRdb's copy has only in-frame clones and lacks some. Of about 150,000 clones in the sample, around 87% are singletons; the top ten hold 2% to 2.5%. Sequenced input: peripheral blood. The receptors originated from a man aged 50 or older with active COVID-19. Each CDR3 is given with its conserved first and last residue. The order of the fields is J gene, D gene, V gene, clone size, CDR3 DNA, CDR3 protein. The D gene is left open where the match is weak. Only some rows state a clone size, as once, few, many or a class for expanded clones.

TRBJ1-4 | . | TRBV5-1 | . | TGCGCCAGCAGCTTTTCGAGCGCAACTAATGAAAAACTGTTTTTT | CASSFSSATNEKLFF
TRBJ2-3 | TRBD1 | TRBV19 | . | TGTGCCAGTACCCAAGACAGGGTGACGCAGTATTTT | CASTQDRVTQYF
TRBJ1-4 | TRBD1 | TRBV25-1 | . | TGTGCCAGCCACAGGGGCCCAAATGAAAAACTGTTTTTT | CASHRGPNEKLFF
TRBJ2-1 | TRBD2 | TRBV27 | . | TGTGCCAGCAGTTTTCACGCGGGGGGGCGAATCAATGAGCAGTTCTTC | CASSFHAGGRINEQFF
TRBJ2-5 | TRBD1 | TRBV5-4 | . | TGTGCCAGCAGCTGGGACAGGGGCCAAGAGACCCAGTACTTC | CASSWDRGQETQYF
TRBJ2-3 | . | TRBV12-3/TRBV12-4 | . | TGTGCCAGCAGTTTATGGGGCGGAGATACGCAGTATTTT | CASSLWGGDTQYF
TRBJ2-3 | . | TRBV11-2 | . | TGTGCCAGCAGCTTAGACAGTCGGGTTGGAGATACGCAGTATTTT | CASSLDSRVGDTQYF
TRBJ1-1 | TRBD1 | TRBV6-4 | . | TGTGCCAGCACCCGGGACAGGGGGACTGAAGCTTTCTTT | CASTRDRGTEAFF
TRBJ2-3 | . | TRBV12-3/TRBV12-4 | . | TGTGCCAGCAGTTCCGGGGGGCATACGCAGTATTTT | CASSSGGHTQYF
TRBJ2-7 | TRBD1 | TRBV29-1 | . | TGCAGCGTAACAAGTGACACAGGGGGGCGCGAGCAGTACTTC | CSVTSDTGGREQYF
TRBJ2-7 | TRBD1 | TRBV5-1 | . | TGCGCCAGCAGCTCCACGGGACAGATACCCTACGAGCAGTACTTC | CASSSTGQIPYEQYF
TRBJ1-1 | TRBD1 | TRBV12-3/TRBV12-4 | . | TGTGCCAGCAGTCGGGACAGGAACACTGAAGCTTTCTTT | CASSRDRNTEAFF
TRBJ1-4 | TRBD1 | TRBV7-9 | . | TGTGCCAGCAGCTCGAGGACAGGACTTAATGAAAAACTGTTTTTT | CASSSRTGLNEKLFF
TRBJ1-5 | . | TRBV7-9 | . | TGTGCCAGCAGCTTAGTCGGGTCAGGGGAACAGCCCCAGCATTTT | CASSLVGSGEQPQHF
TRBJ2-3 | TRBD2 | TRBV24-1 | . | TGTGCCACCAGTGAAGGGGACTATTACACAGATACGCAGTATTTT | CATSEGDYYTDTQYF
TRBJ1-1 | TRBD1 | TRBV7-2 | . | TGTGCCAGCAGCTTTCCGGTCAGGGGGCGGCGGGGCACTGAAGCTTTCTTT | CASSFPVRGRRGTEAFF
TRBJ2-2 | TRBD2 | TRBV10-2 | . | TGCGCCAGCAGAGGCCTAGCGGGGAACACCGGGGAGCTGTTTTTT | CASRGLAGNTGELFF
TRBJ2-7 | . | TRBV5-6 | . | TGTGCCAGCCACCGGGAAGTCGAGCAGTACTTC | CASHREVEQYF
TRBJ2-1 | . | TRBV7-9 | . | TGTGCCAGCAGCTTAACTAGCATGGATGAGCAGTTCTTC | CASSLTSMDEQFF
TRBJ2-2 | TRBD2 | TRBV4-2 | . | TGTGCCAGCAGCCACACCCCCCGACTAGCAACCGGGGAGCTGTTTTTT | CASSHTPRLATGELFF
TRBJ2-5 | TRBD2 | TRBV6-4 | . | TGTGCCAGCACTGGGACTAGCGGGGTCCAAGAGACCCAGTACTTC | CASTGTSGVQETQYF
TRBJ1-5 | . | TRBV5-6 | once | TGTGCCAGCAGCTTGGGCGTGAAGAGCAATCAGCCCCAGCATTTT | CASSLGVKSNQPQHF
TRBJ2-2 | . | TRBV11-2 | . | TGTGCCAGCAGCTCCACAGGGATCGGGGAGCTGTTTTTT | CASSSTGIGELFF
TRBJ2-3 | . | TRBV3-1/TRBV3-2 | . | TGTGCCAGCAGCCCCCAGGGTCTAGATCGGTTCGCAGATACGCAGTATTTT | CASSPQGLDRFADTQYF
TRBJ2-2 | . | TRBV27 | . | TGTGCCAGCACTACCCAGGAGCTGTTTTTT | CASTTQELFF
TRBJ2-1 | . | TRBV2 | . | TGTGCCAGCCAAATCGGACTCAATGAGCAGTTCTTC | CASQIGLNEQFF
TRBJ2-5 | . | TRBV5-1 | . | TGCGCCAGCAGCTTCGGGGAAGAGACCCAGTACTTC | CASSFGEETQYF
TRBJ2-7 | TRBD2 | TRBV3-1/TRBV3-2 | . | TGTGCCAGCAGCCTTTCCGGCGGGGGCTACGAGCAGTACTTC | CASSLSGGGYEQYF
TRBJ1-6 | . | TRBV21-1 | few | TGTGCCAGCAGCTCTCCGGGCTCAGGGCCCCTCCACTTT | CASSSPGSGPLHF
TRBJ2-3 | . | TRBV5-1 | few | TGCGCCAGCAGCCCGGCAGGGTCCGGCCCGCAACAGTATTTT | CASSPAGSGPQQYF
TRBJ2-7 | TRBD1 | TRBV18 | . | TGTGTCAGGATCCCAGCTCCCGAGGGCCTCCGGGACAGCTCCTACGAGCAGTACTTC | CVRIPAPEGLRDSSYEQYF
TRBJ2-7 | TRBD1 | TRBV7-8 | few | TGTGCCAGCAGCTTATCAGGGACAGGGGTGACTCGGCGGTGGGAGCAGTACTTC | CASSLSGTGVTRRWEQYF
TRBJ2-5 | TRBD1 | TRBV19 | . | TGTGCCAGTAGTATGCGGCAGGGGGTCGGAGAGACCCAGTACTTC | CASSMRQGVGETQYF
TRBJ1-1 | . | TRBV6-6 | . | TGTGCCAGCAGTTACTCGGAGGGGCGGACTGAAGCTTTCTTT | CASSYSEGRTEAFF
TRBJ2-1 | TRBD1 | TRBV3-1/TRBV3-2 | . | TGTGCCAGCAGCCCCGGGACAGGGATCCATGAGCAGTTCTTC | CASSPGTGIHEQFF
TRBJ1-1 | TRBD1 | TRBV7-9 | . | TGTGCCAGCAGCCGGACAGGGGGCCACACTGAAGCTTTCTTT | CASSRTGGHTEAFF
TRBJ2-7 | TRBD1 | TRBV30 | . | TGTGCCTGGAGTGTATCCCCCAGGGGGCTATACGAGCAGTACTTC | CAWSVSPRGLYEQYF
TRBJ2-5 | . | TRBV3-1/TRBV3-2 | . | TGTGCCAGCAGCCAAGCCCAGGGCCAAGAGACCCAGTACTTC | CASSQAQGQETQYF
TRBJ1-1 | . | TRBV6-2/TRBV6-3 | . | TGTGCCAGCAGCCCGACAAGGGGCACTGAAGCTTTCTTT | CASSPTRGTEAFF